The 23 T cell receptor beta chains reported below all come from one sample, sequenced in a study of shared clonotypes between healthy human individuals. Here immunoSEQ multiplex PCR was the method, and the copy in TCRdb shows in-frame clones only, minus some. Of around 2.1 million clones in the sample, about 92% are singletons; the top ten hold roughly 1.7%. Selected positively for CCR7 and CD45RO-negative, naive CD8 cells excluded terminally differentiated effector memory CD45RA+ cells. Sequencing was carried out using naive CD8+ T cells from PBMCs. The receptor set was obtained from a man aged 18 to 29 in good health. Some clones in this sample may be carry-over from other donors' samples.

This clone was recorded only once. J is TRBJ2-3 and V is TRBV14; 10 positions agree with TRBD2. The CDR3 has 19 residues. The V segment lost 0 bases and the J segment 0 bases; nucleotides outside the gene matches: 9. CDR1 and CDR2 (germline): SGHDN, FVKESK. CDR3 residues: CASSQDWYQREGSTDTQYF. The CDR3 coding sequence is TGTGCCAGCAGCCAAGATTGGTACCAGCGGGAGGGGAGCACAGATACGCAGTATTTT.

This clone was seen a single time. The rearrangement links TRBV10-3 to TRBJ2-1; no clear D. The germline CDR1 and CDR2 sequences are ENHRY and SYGVKD. The CDR3 extends over 11 amino acids. Trimming shortened V by 6 bases and J by 9 bases, and 9 bases separated the two germline ends. CDR3: CAIREGREQFF. CDR3 nucleotides: TGTGCCATCAGAGAAGGACGTGAGCAGTTCTTC.

The rearrangement uses TRBV10-3 and TRBJ2-3; TRBD2 aligns across 10 bases. V gave up 10 bases and J gave up 3 bases; unmatched junction bases: 10. Germline CDR1 ENHRY, CDR2 SYGVKD. The CDR3 contains 15 residues. The CDR3 sequence is CATGSGRWKTDTQYF. The CDR3 DNA reads TGTGCCACCGGTAGCGGGAGGTGGAAGACAGATACGCAGTATTTT.

The rearrangement joins TRBV5-6 to TRBJ2-1; D is unclear. Germline lookup yields CDR1 SGHDT and CDR2 YYEEEE. This CDR3 comprises 14 residues. V was clipped by 1 base and J by 2 bases, with 7 bases between them. CDR3 bases: TGTGCCAGCAGCTTGTCTAGGCCCTACAATGAGCAGTTCTTC. It is translated as CASSLSRPYNEQFF.

This clone has only one observation. Other DNA sequences in the sample encode the same CDR3. J is TRBJ2-7 and V is TRBV13; tentatively, D is TRBD1 (6 bases). In germline, CDR1 is PRHDT, CDR2 FYEKMQ (reference sequence). The CDR3 is made up of 14 amino acids. The V and J ends lost 5 bases and 0 bases respectively, with 11 bases between them. The CDR3 protein is CASSLGHSSYEQYF. The CDR3 DNA follows: TGTGCCAGCAGCCTGGGACATTCCTCCTACGAGCAGTACTTC. Based on the CDR3 plus reference TRBV13 and TRBJ2-7, the full variable domain is AAGVIQSPRHLIKEKRETATLKCYPIPRHDTVYWYQQGPGQDPQFLISFYEKMQSDKGSIPDRFSAQQFSDYHSELNMSSLELGDSALYFCASSLGHSSYEQYFGPGTRLTVT.

This clone was seen once. The chain has TRBV5-6 and TRBJ2-3; D unresolved. V lost 0 bases and J 2 bases, leaving 10 bases between the germline ends. The CDR3 is 15 amino acids. Germline CDR1 and CDR2: SGHDT and YYEEEE. This chain's CDR3 is CASSLGQSITDTQYF. The CDR3 DNA reads as TGTGCCAGCAGCTTGGGGCAGTCTATCACAGATACGCAGTATTTT.

The rearrangement joins TRBV6-4 to TRBJ2-1, with TRBD2 matching over 7 bases. The J segment lost 3 bases and the V segment lost 8 bases, leaving 10 bases of the junction unmatched. Germline V gene data show CDR1 as MRHNA and CDR2 as SNTAGT. The CDR3 runs to 15 residues. The CDR3 DNA sequence: TGTGCCAGCTTTTATACTAGCGCAAACTACAATGAGCAGTTCTTC. This encodes CASFYTSANYNEQFF.

This clone was recorded only once. V is TRBV12-5 and J is TRBJ2-1; possible D gene TRBD2, 5 bases. V was cut by 0 bases and J by 6 bases, with 12 bases left in between. CDR1 is LGHNT, CDR2 FRNRAP, per germline. The CDR3 has 15 residues. CDR3 region: CASGLVPDSPNEQFF. The CDR3 region has the DNA TGTGCTAGTGGTTTGGTTCCGGACTCCCCCAATGAGCAGTTCTTC. The full variable domain, in which reference TRBV12-5 and TRBJ2-1 provide the parts outside the CDR3, is DARVTQTPRHKVTEMGQEVTMRCQPILGHNTVFWYRQTMMQGLELLAYFRNRAPLDDSGMPKDRFSAEMPDATLATLKIQPSEPRDSAVYFCASGLVPDSPNEQFFGPGTRLTVL.

The rearrangement joins TRBV4-1 to TRBJ1-5; 8 bases align to TRBD1. The CDR3 totals 19 residues. CDR1 and CDR2 from the germline V gene are MGHRA and YSYEKL. V trimming: 1 base; J trimming: 6 bases; junction bases outside the gene matches: 17. CDR3 residues: CASSQVGTGNPLSSQPQHF. CDR3 in DNA: TGCGCCAGCAGCCAAGTGGGGACAGGCAATCCCTTATCAAGTCAGCCCCAGCATTTT.

V and J are TRBV7-9 and TRBJ2-1; 7 nucleotides line up with TRBD2. The CDR3 totals 15 residues. CDR1 and CDR2 (germline): SEHNR, FQNEAQ (reference sequence). J gave up 2 bases and V 6 bases, and 7 bases lay outside the gene matches. CDR3: CASSLGGDPYNEQFF. CDR3 DNA: TGTGCCAGCAGTCTGGGGGGGGATCCCTACAATGAGCAGTTCTTC.

The rearrangement uses TRBV7-9 and TRBJ2-3, with D perhaps being TRBD1 or TRBD2 (5 bases each). The CDR3 totals 17 residues. In germline, CDR1 is SEHNR, CDR2 FQNEAQ (reference sequence). V was pared by 5 bases and J by 0 bases, with 18 bases between. The CDR3 DNA reads as TGTGCCAGCAGCCTCGAGGGGAGAACCCCTAGCACAGATACGCAGTATTTT. This translates into CASSLEGRTPSTDTQYF.

The V gene is TRBV4-2, the J gene TRBJ1-1; the D gene is possibly TRBD1 (5 bases). Trimming pared 4 bases from V and 6 bases from J, leaving 15 bases between. This CDR3 has 14 residues. Germline CDR1 reads LGHNA; CDR2 reads YNFKEQ. CDR3 amino acids: CASSPLETAPEAFF. In DNA, the CDR3 is TGTGCCAGCAGCCCCCTGGAGACAGCGCCTGAAGCTTTCTTT.

This clone was recorded a few times. Other nucleotide sequences from this sample produce the same CDR3. The CDR3 loop is CASSYYSNQPQHF. DNA of the CDR3: TGTGCCAGCAGTTACTATAGCAATCAGCCCCAGCATTTT. The chain has TRBV6-6 and TRBJ1-5; D remains ambiguous. CDR1 is MNHNY and CDR2 is SVGAGI in the germline V gene (reference sequence). This CDR3 contains 13 residues. Trimming stripped 1 base from V and 0 bases from J, with 1 base between.

This clone has a handful of counts. This rearrangement joins TRBV28 to TRBJ2-1, with 8 positions matching TRBD2. The CDR3 has 16 amino acids. Germline V gene data show CDR1 as MDHEN and CDR2 as SYDVKM. The trim removed 6 bases at V and 1 base at J, leaving 8 bases unmatched. The CDR3 DNA reads as TGTGCCAGCAGATCCGGGGTAGCGGGATCCTACAATGAGCAGTTCTTC. As protein: CASRSGVAGSYNEQFF.

The chain employs TRBV4-1 and TRBJ2-7; 9 nucleotides line up with TRBD1. The length of the CDR3 is 15 residues. Trimming at V came to 4 bases and at J to 5 bases, leaving 9 bases not matched to a gene. Germline assignment: CDR1 MGHRA and CDR2 YSYEKL. This chain's CDR3 is CASSPGGTGFHEQYF. The CDR3 DNA reads as TGCGCCAGCAGCCCAGGGGGGACAGGGTTCCACGAGCAGTACTTC.

The chain links TRBV6-1 to TRBJ2-3; the D gene is possibly TRBD1 (5 bases). Germline loops: CDR1 MNHNS, CDR2 SASEGT. The CDR3 loop spans 14 amino acids. Deletions cut 2 bases from V and 4 bases from J, with 10 bases between. In DNA, the CDR3 is TGTGCCAGCAGTGAATCGTGGGGCGCAGATACGCAGTATTTT. Translating gives CASSESWGADTQYF.

The chain carries TRBV29-1 and TRBJ2-7, with 10 bases lining up with TRBD2. V gave up 3 bases and J gave up 3 bases; unmatched junction bases: 5. This CDR3 is built from 14 residues. Germline CDR1 and CDR2: SQVTM and ANQGSEA. The CDR3 DNA is TGCAGCGTTGAGCTAGCGGGAGTTCTCTACGAGCAGTACTTC. Encoded protein: CSVELAGVLYEQYF.

This clone was seen only once. The genes are TRBV4-1 and TRBJ2-3; no clear D. CDR1 MGHRA and CDR2 YSYEKL come from the germline V gene. V was clipped by 1 base and J by 6 bases, with 14 bases between them. There are 15 residues in the CDR3. In DNA, the CDR3 is TGCGCCAGCAGCCAAGCAATTCGGCCTCCCGATACGCAGTATTTT. Amino acids: CASSQAIRPPDTQYF.

V usage is TRBV9 and J usage is TRBJ2-1; D not certain. This CDR3 is 12 amino acids long. V shed 4 bases and J shed 12 bases, with 14 bases lying between them. CDR1 is SGDLS, CDR2 YYNGEE, per germline. The CDR3 spells CASSPPGAGQFF. CDR3 DNA: TGTGCCAGCAGCCCCCCCGGCGCCGGGCAGTTCTTC.

The chain combines TRBV7-2 with TRBJ2-7; D is undetermined. The CDR3 contains 13 residues. CDR1 and CDR2 (germline): SGHTA, FQGNSA. Trimming took off 3 bases at V and 3 bases at J, with 9 bases between the two ends. CDR3 region: CASSFVPYYEQYF. The CDR3 DNA is TGTGCCAGCAGCTTCGTCCCCTACTACGAGCAGTACTTC.

A few counts support this clone. CDR3 nucleotide sequence: TGTGCCAGCAGTTTAGAACAGTCTACCGGGGAGCTGTTTTTT. This translates into CASSLEQSTGELFF. V and J are TRBV28 and TRBJ2-2; D is unclear. The germline V gene has CDR1 MDHEN and CDR2 SYDVKM. The CDR3 covers 14 residues. Trimming removed 2 bases at V and 5 bases at J, with 9 bases between.

Concerning this clone itself: The sample contains more than one DNA sequence encoding this CDR3. The chain is built from TRBV9 and TRBJ2-3; D may be TRBD2 (5 bases). The V and J ends lost 0 bases and 0 bases respectively, with 8 bases between them. The V gene's germline CDR1 is SGDLS and CDR2 YYNGEE. This CDR3 spans 15 amino acids. The CDR3 sequence: CASSVGGGSTDTQYF. The DNA of the CDR3 is TGTGCCAGCAGCGTAGGAGGCGGGAGCACAGATACGCAGTATTTT.

The chain recombines TRBV4-1 with TRBJ2-1; 9 bases line up with TRBD1. The CDR3 extends over 16 amino acids. CDR1 and CDR2 (germline): MGHRA, YSYEKL. Trimming took 5 bases from V and 4 from J; bases not matched to a gene: 9. CDR3 region: CASSTRTGDFYNEQFF. CDR3 nucleotide sequence: TGCGCCAGCAGCACCCGGACAGGGGATTTTTACAATGAGCAGTTCTTC.